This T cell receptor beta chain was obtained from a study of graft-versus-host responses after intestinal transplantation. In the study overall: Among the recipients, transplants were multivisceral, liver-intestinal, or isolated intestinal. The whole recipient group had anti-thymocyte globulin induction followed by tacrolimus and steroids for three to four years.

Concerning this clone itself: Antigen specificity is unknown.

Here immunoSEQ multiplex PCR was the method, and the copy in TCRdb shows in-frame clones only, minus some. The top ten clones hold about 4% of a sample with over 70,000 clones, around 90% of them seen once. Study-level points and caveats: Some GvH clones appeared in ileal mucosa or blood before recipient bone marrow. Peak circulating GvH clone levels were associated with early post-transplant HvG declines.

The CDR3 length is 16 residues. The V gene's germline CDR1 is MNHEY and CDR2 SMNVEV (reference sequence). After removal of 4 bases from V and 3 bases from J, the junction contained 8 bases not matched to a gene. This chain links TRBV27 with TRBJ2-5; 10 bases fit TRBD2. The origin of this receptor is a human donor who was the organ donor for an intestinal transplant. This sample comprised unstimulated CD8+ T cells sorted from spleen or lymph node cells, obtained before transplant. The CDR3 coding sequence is TGTGCCAGCAGTTCATGGGCTAGCGGGGGAAAAGAGACCCAGTACTTC. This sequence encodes CASSSWASGGKETQYF.